What follows are 4 T cell receptor beta chains derived from one specimen sequenced in a study of cytomegalovirus exposure and HLA in healthy donors (dated by TCRdb to about 2017). The method was the immunoSEQ multiplex PCR assay. The multiplex PCR relied on a mix of 60 forward primers for TCR Vbeta segments and 13 reverse primers for TCR Jbeta segments. The immuneACCESS repertoire file appears here via TCRdb, limited to in-frame rearrangements. These files lack a portion of the clones; in checked studies, under half of the deficit traces to unresolved V genes, and the cause of the others is not known. Present in this sample are 180,000 or so clones, about 62% of which were seen just once. The leading ten clones occupy under 3% of the sample. Material for sequencing was PBMCs. Source of these receptors: a man aged 40-49 years in good health and CMV-seronegative.

V and J are TRBV29-1 and TRBJ2-7, with 9 bases lining up with TRBD1. The length of the CDR3 is 12 residues. V lost 7 bases, J lost 5 bases, and 6 bases stayed unmatched. From germline, CDR1 is SQVTM and CDR2 ANQGSEA. CDR3 region: CSGGQGSNEQYF. CDR3 sequence (DNA): TGCAGCGGTGGACAGGGGTCCAACGAGCAGTACTTC.

This chain joins TRBV6-1 and TRBJ2-1; D unclear. CDR3 length: 15 amino acids. Trimming took off 4 bases at V and 3 bases at J, with 13 bases between the two ends. From germline, CDR1 is MNHNS and CDR2 SASEGT. Here the CDR3 DNA reads TGTGCCAGCAGTGGTATTGCTAGTGGCTACAATGAGCAGTTCTTC. It specifies CASSGIASGYNEQFF.

The V and J genes are TRBV6-5 and TRBJ1-1; TRBD1 aligns across 10 bases. Germline V gene sequence: CDR1 MNHEY, CDR2 SVGAGI. The CDR3 is made up of 13 amino acids. Trimming took 6 bases from V and 9 from J; bases not matched to a gene: 7. For the CDR3, the DNA is TGTGCCAGCAGGCTCCGGGACAGGGGTAAAGCTTTCTTT. Amino acids: CASRLRDRGKAFF.

This chain uses TRBV10-3 with TRBJ2-2; 10 bases match TRBD1. Germline trimming cut 4 bases from V and 5 bases from J; bases unmatched to any gene: 7. The CDR3 is made up of 16 amino acids. CDR1 ENHRY and CDR2 SYGVKD come from the germline V gene. CDR3: CAISGQGAQGTGELFF. The CDR3 DNA sequence: TGTGCCATCAGTGGACAGGGGGCTCAGGGTACCGGGGAGCTGTTTTTT.